The rows below give T cell receptor beta chains drawn from one sample of a study of T-cell memory formation after mild COVID-19. TCRdb re-derived calls from the 5' RACE reads in MiXCR, one entry per CDR3 protein. The sample has 470,000 or so distinct CDR3 sequences; around 20% are singletons. Sequenced: PBMCs or a T cell subset sorted from them (not recorded which). The source is an adult woman who had mild COVID-19 (a few samples of this study predate the infection). Cell type and time point are not known. Both conserved end residues are part of each CDR3. The D gene is left open where the match is weak. Expanded clones get a size class; other rows say once, few or many, or leave the size out.

d_call cdr3_length clone_size j_call v_call cdr3_aa cdr3_nt
TRBD1 13 NA TRBJ2-7 TRBV20-1 CSAGDRGSYEQYF TGCAGTGCTGGGGACAGGGGCTCCTACGAGCAGTACTTC
TRBD1 15 NA TRBJ1-2 TRBV14 CASSLRDSPNYGYTF TGTGCCAGCAGCCTCCGGGACAGCCCTAACTATGGCTACACCTTC
NA 14 NA TRBJ2-1 TRBV7-8 CASSLVVLYNEQFF TGTGCCAGCAGCTTGGTGGTCCTCTACAATGAGCAGTTCTTC
NA 12 NA TRBJ1-2 TRBV20-1 CSATTASYGYTF TGCAGTGCTACGACCGCATCCTATGGCTACACCTTC
TRBD2 22 NA TRBJ2-3 TRBV20-1 CSALRPWTSGSRFVGGTDTQYF TGCAGTGCTCTTCGGCCCTGGACTAGCGGGAGTAGATTTGTTGGTGGCACAGATACGCAGTATTTT
NA 14 NA TRBJ1-1 TRBV30 CAWRPGVTNTEAFF TGTGCCTGGAGGCCAGGTGTAACGAACACTGAAGCTTTCTTT
NA 14 NA TRBJ2-7 TRBV18 CASSPKGIRPEQYF TGTGCCAGCTCACCAAAGGGGATTAGACCCGAGCAGTACTTC
TRBD2 11 NA TRBJ2-1 TRBV5-1 CASSPGGEMFF TGCGCCAGCAGCCCGGGGGGTGAAATGTTCTTC
TRBD2 19 few TRBJ2-2 TRBV7-6 CASSLELAGATLNTGELFF TGTGCCAGCAGCTTAGAACTAGCGGGGGCCACCTTGAACACCGGGGAGCTGTTTTTT
NA 14 NA TRBJ2-1 TRBV7-2 CASRAVGIYNEQFF TGTGCCAGTCGGGCGGTGGGAATCTACAATGAGCAGTTCTTC
NA 15 NA TRBJ2-2 TRBV18 CASSRGSSHTGELFF TGTGCCAGCTCACGAGGCAGCAGTCACACCGGGGAGCTGTTTTTT
NA 14 NA TRBJ1-2 TRBV5-1 CASKSPGRNYGYTF TGCGCCAGCAAATCCCCGGGCAGGAACTATGGCTACACCTTC
TRBD2 16 NA TRBJ2-3 TRBV5-1 CASSSQTSGGTDTQYF TGCGCCAGCAGCTCCCAGACTAGCGGGGGGACAGATACGCAGTATTTT
TRBD1 16 NA TRBJ2-7 TRBV5-1 CASSLNTGQGSYEQYF TGCGCCAGCAGCTTGAACACCGGACAGGGAAGCTACGAGCAGTACTTC
TRBD1 16 NA TRBJ2-2 TRBV7-9 CASSAQGFWDTGELFF TGTGCCAGCAGCGCACAGGGGTTTTGGGACACCGGGGAGCTGTTTTTT
TRBD1 14 few TRBJ2-1 TRBV15 CATSRQGDYNEQFF TGTGCCACCTCCAGACAGGGGGACTACAATGAGCAGTTCTTC
TRBD2 15 few TRBJ2-1 TRBV20-1 CSAPGSGRSYNEQFF TGCAGTGCCCCGGGGAGCGGGAGGTCCTACAATGAGCAGTTCTTC
NA 12 many TRBJ2-1 TRBV24-1 CATSDDVDEQFF TGTGCCACCAGTGATGATGTGGATGAGCAGTTCTTC
TRBD2 16 NA TRBJ2-7 TRBV6-2/TRBV6-3 CASRKGSSGRGYEQYF TGTGCCAGCAGAAAAGGATCTAGCGGGAGAGGGTACGAGCAGTACTTC
TRBD1 17 few TRBJ1-5 TRBV7-9 CASSLAQVAGGNQPQHF TGTGCCAGCAGCTTAGCCCAGGTGGCAGGGGGTAATCAGCCCCAGCATTTT
NA 14 few TRBJ1-1 TRBV27 CASSLGVGNTEAFF TGTGCCAGCAGTTTAGGGGTGGGGAACACTGAAGCTTTCTTT
TRBD1 22 few TRBJ1-4 TRBV7-9 CASSWGSSIREDRGPLYEKLFF TGTGCCAGCAGCTGGGGGTCTTCCATAAGAGAGGACAGGGGGCCCCTATATGAAAAACTGTTTTTT
NA 11 NA TRBJ1-1 TRBV5-1 CASSGRGQAFF TGCGCCAGCAGTGGTCGGGGTCAGGCTTTCTTT
TRBD1 15 NA TRBJ2-7 TRBV5-1 CASSLADRIGDEQYF TGCGCCAGCAGCTTGGCGGACAGGATTGGAGACGAGCAGTACTTC
TRBD1 14 NA TRBJ1-5 TRBV6-2/TRBV6-3 CASIQGQRNQPQHF TGTGCCAGCATTCAGGGACAGCGAAATCAGCCCCAGCATTTT
NA 16 few TRBJ2-3 TRBV5-1 CASSLPRQGGTDTQYF TGCGCCAGCAGCTTACCGCGGCAGGGAGGAACAGATACGCAGTATTTT
TRBD2 12 NA TRBJ2-1 TRBV6-5 CASGLANHEQFF TGTGCCTCGGGACTAGCGAACCATGAGCAGTTCTTC
TRBD2 18 NA TRBJ2-3 TRBV5-1 CASSLGLAGGRGTDTQYF TGCGCCAGCAGCCTCGGACTAGCGGGGGGCCGGGGCACAGATACGCAGTATTTT
NA 15 few TRBJ1-1 TRBV7-9 CASSLGPGKNTEAFF TGTGCCAGCAGCTTAGGTCCAGGGAAAAACACTGAAGCTTTCTTT
NA 13 NA TRBJ1-2 TRBV12-3/TRBV12-4 CASSPGTTYGYTF TGTGCCAGCAGTCCCGGGACAACCTATGGCTACACCTTC
TRBD2 19 once TRBJ2-1 TRBV7-2 CASSVLGTSVLVGRNEQFF TGTGCCAGCAGCGTACTCGGGACTAGCGTTCTGGTGGGGAGGAATGAGCAGTTCTTC